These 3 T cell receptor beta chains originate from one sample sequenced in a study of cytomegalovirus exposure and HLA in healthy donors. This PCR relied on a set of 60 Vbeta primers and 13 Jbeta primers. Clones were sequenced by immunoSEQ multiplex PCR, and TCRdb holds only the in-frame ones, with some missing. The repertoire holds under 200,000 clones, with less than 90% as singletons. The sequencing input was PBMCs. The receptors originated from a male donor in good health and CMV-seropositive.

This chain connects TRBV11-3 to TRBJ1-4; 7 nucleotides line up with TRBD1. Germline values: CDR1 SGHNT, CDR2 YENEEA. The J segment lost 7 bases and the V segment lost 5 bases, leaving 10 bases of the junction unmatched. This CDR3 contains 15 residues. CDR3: CASSPEEGASEKLFF. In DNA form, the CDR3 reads TGTGCCAGCAGCCCAGAGGAGGGGGCGAGTGAAAAACTGTTTTTT.

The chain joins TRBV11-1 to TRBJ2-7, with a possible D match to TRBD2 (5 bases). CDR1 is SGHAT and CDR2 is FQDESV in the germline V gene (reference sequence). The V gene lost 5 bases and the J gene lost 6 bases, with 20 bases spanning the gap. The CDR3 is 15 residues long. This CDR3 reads CASSQAPGKEREQYF. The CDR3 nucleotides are TGTGCCAGCAGCCAAGCCCCCGGGAAGGAGCGCGAGCAGTACTTC.

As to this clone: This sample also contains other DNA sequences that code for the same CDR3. CDR3 coding DNA: TGTGCCAGCAGCCGTAACACCGGGGAGCTGTTTTTT. Amino acid sequence: CASSRNTGELFF. This chain connects TRBV7-9 to TRBJ2-2; D not certain. V shed 5 bases and J shed 2 bases, with 3 bases lying between them. Per the germline V gene, CDR1 is SEHNR and CDR2 is FQNEAQ (reference sequence). This CDR3 has 12 residues. The whole variable domain, filled in from reference TRBV7-9 and TRBJ2-2, reads DTGVSQNPRHKITKRGQNVTFRCDPISEHNRLYWYRQTLGQGPEFLTYFQNEAQLEKSRLLSDRFSAERPKGSFSTLEIQRTEQGDSAMYLCASSRNTGELFFGEGSRLTVL.